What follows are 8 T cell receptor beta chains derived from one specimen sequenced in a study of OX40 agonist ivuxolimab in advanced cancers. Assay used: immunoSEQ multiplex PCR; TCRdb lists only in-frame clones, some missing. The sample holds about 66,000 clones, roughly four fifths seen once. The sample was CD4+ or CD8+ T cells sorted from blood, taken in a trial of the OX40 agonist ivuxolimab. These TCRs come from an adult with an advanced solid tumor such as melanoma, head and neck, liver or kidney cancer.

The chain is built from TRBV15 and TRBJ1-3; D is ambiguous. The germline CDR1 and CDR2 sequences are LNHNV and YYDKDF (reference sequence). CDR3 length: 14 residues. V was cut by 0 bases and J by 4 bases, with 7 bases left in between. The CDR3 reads CATSRDREGNTIYF. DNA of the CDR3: TGTGCCACCAGCAGAGATCGGGAGGGAAACACCATATATTTT.

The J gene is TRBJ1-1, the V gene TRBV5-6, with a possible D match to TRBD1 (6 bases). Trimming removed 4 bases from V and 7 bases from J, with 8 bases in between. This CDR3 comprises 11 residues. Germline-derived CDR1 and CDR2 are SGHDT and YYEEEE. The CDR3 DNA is TGTGCCAGCAGCCAGGGGATTGAAGCTTTCTTT. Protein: CASSQGIEAFF.

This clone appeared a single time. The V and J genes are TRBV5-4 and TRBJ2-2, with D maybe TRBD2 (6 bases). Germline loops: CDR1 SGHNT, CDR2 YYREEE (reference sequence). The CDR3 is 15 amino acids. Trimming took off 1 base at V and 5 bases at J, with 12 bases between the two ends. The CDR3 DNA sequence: TGTGCCAGCAGCTTGTTCGGGAGTGGGACCGGGGAGCTGTTTTTT. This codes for CASSLFGSGTGELFF.

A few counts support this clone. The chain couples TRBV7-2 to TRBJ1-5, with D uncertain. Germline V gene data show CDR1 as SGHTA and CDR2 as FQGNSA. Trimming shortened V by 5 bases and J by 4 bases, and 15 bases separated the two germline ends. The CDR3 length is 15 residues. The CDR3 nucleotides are TGTGCCAGCAGCGCGGATGGGTTTTGGAATCAGCCCCAGCATTTT. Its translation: CASSADGFWNQPQHF. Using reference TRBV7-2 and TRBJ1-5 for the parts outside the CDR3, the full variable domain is GAGVSQSPSNKVTEKGKDVELRCDPISGHTALYWYRQSLGQGLEFLIYFQGNSAPDKSGLPSDRFSAERTGGSVSTLTIQRTQQEDSAVYLCASSADGFWNQPQHFGDGTRLSIL.

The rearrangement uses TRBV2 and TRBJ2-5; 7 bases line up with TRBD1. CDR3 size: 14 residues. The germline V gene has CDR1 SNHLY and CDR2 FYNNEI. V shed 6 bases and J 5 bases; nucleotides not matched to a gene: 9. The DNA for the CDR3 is TGTGCCAGCAGAGGGGACAGACTCCGGGAGACCCAGTACTTC. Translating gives CASRGDRLRETQYF.

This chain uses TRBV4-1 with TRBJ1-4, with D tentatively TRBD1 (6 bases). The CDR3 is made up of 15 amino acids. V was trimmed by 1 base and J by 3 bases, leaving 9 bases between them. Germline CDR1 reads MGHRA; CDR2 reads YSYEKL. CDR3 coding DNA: TGCGCCAGCAGCCAAGCGCAGGGGCCTAATGAAAAACTGTTTTTT. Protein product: CASSQAQGPNEKLFF.

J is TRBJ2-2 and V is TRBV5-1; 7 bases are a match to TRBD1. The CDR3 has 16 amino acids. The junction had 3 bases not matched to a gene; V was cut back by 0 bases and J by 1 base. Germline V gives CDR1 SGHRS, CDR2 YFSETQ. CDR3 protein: CASSLGGGRNTGELFF. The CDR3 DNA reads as TGCGCCAGCAGCTTGGGAGGGGGCCGGAACACCGGGGAGCTGTTTTTT. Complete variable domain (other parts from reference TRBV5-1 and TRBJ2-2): KAGVTQTPRYLIKTRGQQVTLSCSPISGHRSVSWYQQTPGQGLQFLFEYFSETQRNKGNFPGRFSGRQFSNSRSEMNVSTLELGDSALYLCASSLGGGRNTGELFFGEGSRLTVL.

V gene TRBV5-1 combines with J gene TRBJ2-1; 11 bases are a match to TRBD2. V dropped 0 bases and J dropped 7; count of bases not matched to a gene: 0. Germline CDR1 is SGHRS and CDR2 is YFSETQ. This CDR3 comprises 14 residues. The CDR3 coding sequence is TGCGCCAGCAGCTTGGGACTAGCGGGGAATGAGCAGTTCTTC. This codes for CASSLGLAGNEQFF.